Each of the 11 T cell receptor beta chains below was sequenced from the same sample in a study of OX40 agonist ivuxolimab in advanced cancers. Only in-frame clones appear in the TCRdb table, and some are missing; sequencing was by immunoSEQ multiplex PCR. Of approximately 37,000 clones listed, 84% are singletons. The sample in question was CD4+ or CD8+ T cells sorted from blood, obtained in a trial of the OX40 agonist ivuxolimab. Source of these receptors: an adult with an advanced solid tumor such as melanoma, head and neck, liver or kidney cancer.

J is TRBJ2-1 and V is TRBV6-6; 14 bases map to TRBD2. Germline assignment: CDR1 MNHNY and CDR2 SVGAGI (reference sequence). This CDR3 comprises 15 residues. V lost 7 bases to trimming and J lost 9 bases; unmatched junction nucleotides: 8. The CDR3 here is CASNRGTSGSREQFF. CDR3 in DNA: TGTGCCAGCAATCGCGGGACTAGCGGGAGTCGTGAGCAGTTCTTC.

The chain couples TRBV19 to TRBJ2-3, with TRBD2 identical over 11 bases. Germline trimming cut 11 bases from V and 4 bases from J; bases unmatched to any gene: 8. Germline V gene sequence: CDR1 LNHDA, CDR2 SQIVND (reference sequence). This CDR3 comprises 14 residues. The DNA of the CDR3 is TGTGCCTGTTCGACTAGCGGGGAGGCAGATACGCAGTATTTT. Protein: CACSTSGEADTQYF.

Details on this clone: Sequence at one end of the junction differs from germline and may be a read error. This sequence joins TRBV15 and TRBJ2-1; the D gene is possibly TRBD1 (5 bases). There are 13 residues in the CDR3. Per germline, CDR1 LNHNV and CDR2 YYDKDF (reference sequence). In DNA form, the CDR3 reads TGTGCCACCAGCGTGACAGCAGGGAATGCGCAGTTCTTC. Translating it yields CATSVTAGNAQFF.

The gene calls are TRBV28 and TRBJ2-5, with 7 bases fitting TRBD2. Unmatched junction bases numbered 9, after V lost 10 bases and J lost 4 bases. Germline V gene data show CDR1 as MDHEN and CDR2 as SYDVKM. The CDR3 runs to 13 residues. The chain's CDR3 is CAMAAGVRETQYF. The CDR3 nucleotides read TGTGCCATGGCTGCGGGAGTTCGAGAGACCCAGTACTTC.

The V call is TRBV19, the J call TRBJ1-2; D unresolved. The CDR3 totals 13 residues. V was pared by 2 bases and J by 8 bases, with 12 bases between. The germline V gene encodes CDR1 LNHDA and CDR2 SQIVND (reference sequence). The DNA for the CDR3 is TGTGCCAGTAGTATACCCGGGGTGGAAGGCTACACCTTC. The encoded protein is CASSIPGVEGYTF.

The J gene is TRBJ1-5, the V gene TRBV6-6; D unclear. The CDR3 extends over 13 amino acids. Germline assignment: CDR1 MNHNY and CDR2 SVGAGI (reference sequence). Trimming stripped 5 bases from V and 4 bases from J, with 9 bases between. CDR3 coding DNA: TGTGCCAGCAGTCTTGGGGAGAATCAGCCCCAGCATTTT. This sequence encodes CASSLGENQPQHF.

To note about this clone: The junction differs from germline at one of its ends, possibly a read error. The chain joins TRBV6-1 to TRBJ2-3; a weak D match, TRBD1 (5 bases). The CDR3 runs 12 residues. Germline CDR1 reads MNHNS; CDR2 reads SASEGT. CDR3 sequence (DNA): TGTGCCAGCAGTGGGGGCACGGATACGCAGTATTTT. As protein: CASSGGTDTQYF.

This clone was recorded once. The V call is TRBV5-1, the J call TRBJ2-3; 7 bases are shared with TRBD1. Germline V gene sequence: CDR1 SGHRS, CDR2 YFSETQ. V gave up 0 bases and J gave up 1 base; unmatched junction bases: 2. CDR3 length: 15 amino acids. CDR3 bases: TGCGCCAGCAGCTTGGTTACAGGGGGCACAGATACGCAGTATTTT. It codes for CASSLVTGGTDTQYF.

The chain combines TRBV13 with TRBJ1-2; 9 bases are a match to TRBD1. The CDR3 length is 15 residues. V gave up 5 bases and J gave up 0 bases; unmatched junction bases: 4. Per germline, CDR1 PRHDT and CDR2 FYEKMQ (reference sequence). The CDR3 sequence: CASSATGGSNYGYTF. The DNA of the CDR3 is TGTGCCAGCAGCGCAACAGGGGGCTCTAACTATGGCTACACCTTC. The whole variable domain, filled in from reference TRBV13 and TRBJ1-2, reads AAGVIQSPRHLIKEKRETATLKCYPIPRHDTVYWYQQGPGQDPQFLISFYEKMQSDKGSIPDRFSAQQFSDYHSELNMSSLELGDSALYFCASSATGGSNYGYTFGSGTRLTVV.

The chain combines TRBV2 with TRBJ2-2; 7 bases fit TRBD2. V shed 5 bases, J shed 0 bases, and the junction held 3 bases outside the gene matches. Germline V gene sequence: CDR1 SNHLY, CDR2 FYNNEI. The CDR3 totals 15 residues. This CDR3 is CASSLAEANTGELFF. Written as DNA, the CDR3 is TGTGCCAGCAGTCTAGCGGAGGCGAACACCGGGGAGCTGTTTTTT. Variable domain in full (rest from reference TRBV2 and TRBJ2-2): EPEVTQTPSHQVTQMGQEVILRCVPISNHLYFYWYRQILGQKVEFLVSFYNNEISEKSEIFDDQFSVERPDGSNFTLKIRSTKLEDSAMYFCASSLAEANTGELFFGEGSRLTVL.

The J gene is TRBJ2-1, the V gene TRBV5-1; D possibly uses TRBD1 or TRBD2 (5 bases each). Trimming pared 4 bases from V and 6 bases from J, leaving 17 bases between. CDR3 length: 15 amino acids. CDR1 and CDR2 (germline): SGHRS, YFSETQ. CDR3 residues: CASSHRDAWGNEQFF. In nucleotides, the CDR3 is TGCGCCAGCAGCCACCGGGACGCATGGGGCAATGAGCAGTTCTTC.